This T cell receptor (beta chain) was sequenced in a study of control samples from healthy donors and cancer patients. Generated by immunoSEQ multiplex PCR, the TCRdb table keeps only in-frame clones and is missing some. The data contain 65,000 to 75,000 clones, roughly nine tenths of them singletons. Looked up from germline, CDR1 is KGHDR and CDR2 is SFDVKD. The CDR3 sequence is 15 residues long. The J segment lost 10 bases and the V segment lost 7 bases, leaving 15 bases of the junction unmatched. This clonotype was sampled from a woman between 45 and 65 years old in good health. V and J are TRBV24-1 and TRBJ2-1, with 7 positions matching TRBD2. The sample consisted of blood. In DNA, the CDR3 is TGTGCCACCAGCGAGGGGACTAACCCAGGGTTAGAGCAGTTCTTC. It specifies CATSEGTNPGLEQFF.